Following are 10 T cell receptor beta chains from one sample sequenced in a study of CD8 T cells in ankylosing spondylitis. From the 5' RACE reads, TCRdb called clonotypes with MiXCR, one entry per CDR3 protein. The sample lists 750,000 to 850,000 distinct CDR3 sequences, 12% seen once, with about 0.5% in the top ten. General study results and limits: The study identified a TCR beta motif of eight highly homologous variants that appeared characteristic of ankylosing spondylitis blood.

No cognate antigen is known for these TCRs. Sequencing was done on a sample of blood, either unsorted or a sorted T cell fraction (not recorded which). All receptors derive from a male donor with ankylosing spondylitis.

The rearrangement links TRBV6-1 to TRBJ1-4; perhaps TRBD1 as D (5 bases). The CDR3 has 14 amino acids. Germline assignment: CDR1 MNHNS and CDR2 SASEGT. The ends were cut back, 6 bases at V and 7 bases at J, with 15 bases in the middle. The CDR3, as DNA: TGTGCCAGCAGACGGGACCCCCAGGGTGAAAAACTGTTTTTT. This translates into CASRRDPQGEKLFF.

This clonotype was detected a few times. This rearrangement joins TRBV18 to TRBJ2-2; 9 positions agree with TRBD2. This CDR3 is built from 16 residues. CDR1 is KGHSH and CDR2 is LQKENI in the germline V gene. The junction had 9 bases not matched to a gene; V was cut back by 8 bases and J by 2 bases. CDR3 amino acids: CASTRSGLANTGELFF. CDR3 DNA sequence: TGTGCCAGCACACGGTCGGGACTAGCCAACACCGGGGAGCTGTTTTTT.

In its sample, this clonotype was seen a few times. The rearrangement links TRBV10-3 to TRBJ2-7; D unclear. This CDR3 has 14 amino acids. Germline V gene lookup returns CDR1 ENHRY and CDR2 SYGVKD. The V end was cut by 7 bases, the J end by 6 bases, with 19 bases between. The CDR3 reads CAINNQRMGFEQYF. In DNA form, the CDR3 reads TGTGCCATCAATAACCAACGAATGGGCTTCGAGCAGTACTTC.

This clonotype was picked up many times. The chain couples TRBV29-1 to TRBJ2-3; a weak D match, TRBD1 (6 bases). The V and J ends lost 4 bases and 4 bases respectively, with 12 bases between them. Germline V lookup: CDR1 SQVTM, CDR2 ANQGSEA. The CDR3 is 13 amino acids. The CDR3 protein is CSVARDTSDTQYF. CDR3 DNA sequence: TGCAGCGTTGCCCGGGACACCTCAGATACGCAGTATTTT.

This clonotype was counted many times. The V call is TRBV9, the J call TRBJ2-1; the D is unclear. The V gene's germline CDR1 is SGDLS and CDR2 YYNGEE. V lost 2 bases, J lost 0 bases, and 9 bases lay in between. The CDR3 contains 15 residues. CDR3 sequence (DNA): TGTGCCAGCAGCGTGGTGGGAAGCTCCTACAATGAGCAGTTCTTC. This sequence encodes CASSVVGSSYNEQFF. The variable domain in full, with the rest retrieved from reference TRBV9 and TRBJ2-1, is DSGVTQTPKHLITATGQRVTLRCSPRSGDLSVYWYQQSLDQGLQFLIQYYNGEERAKGNILERFSAQQFPDLHSELNLSSLELGDSALYFCASSVVGSSYNEQFFGPGTRLTVL.

This clonotype was counted at least ten times. This rearrangement joins TRBV2 to TRBJ1-2; TRBD1 is a possible D gene (5 bases). V was clipped by 5 bases and J by 6 bases, with 13 bases between them. The CDR3 totals 13 residues. CDR1 SNHLY and CDR2 FYNNEI come from the germline V gene. The CDR3 region has the DNA TGTGCCAGCAGTCGCCAGGGAATTGATGGCTACACCTTC. Translating it yields CASSRQGIDGYTF.

This clonotype was picked up a small number of times. The V gene is TRBV7-9, the J gene TRBJ1-6, with no clear D. The CDR3 is made up of 13 amino acids. Germline CDR1 SEHNR, CDR2 FQNEAQ (reference sequence). V lost 5 bases, J lost 14 bases, and 16 bases lay in between. In DNA form, the CDR3 reads TGTGCCAGCAGCAGAGAACTGACGGAGGCCCTCCACTTT. Translating gives CASSRELTEALHF.

This clonotype showed up just a few times. J is TRBJ2-1 and V is TRBV20-1, with D possibly TRBD1 on 5 matching bases. CDR1 is DFQATT and CDR2 is SNEGSKA in the germline V gene (reference sequence). V lost 3 bases to trimming and J lost 8 bases, with 17 bases between them. The CDR3 is made up of 14 amino acids. The CDR3 DNA follows: TGCAGTGCTAGTTTGGGGCGGCCTTTGGATGAGCAGTTCTTC. Its protein is CSASLGRPLDEQFF.

The chain links TRBV4-2 to TRBJ2-3, with 10 bases that match TRBD2. The CDR3 loop spans 16 amino acids. The trim removed 1 base at V and 4 bases at J, leaving 5 bases unmatched. CDR1 LGHNA and CDR2 YNFKEQ come from the germline V gene. The CDR3 nucleotides are TGTGCCAGCAGCCAAGTAGTGGGACTAGCGCCAGATACGCAGTATTTT. It translates to CASSQVVGLAPDTQYF.

In its sample, this clonotype was seen many times. The chain has TRBV7-2 and TRBJ2-3; 7 bases agree with TRBD2. The CDR3 length is 16 residues. In germline, CDR1 is SGHTA, CDR2 FQGNSA. J lost 2 bases, V lost 2 bases, and 7 bases had no gene match. The CDR3 reads CASSLRPAGITDTQYF. The DNA for the CDR3 is TGTGCCAGCAGCTTAAGGCCAGCGGGGATCACAGATACGCAGTATTTT.